These 15 T cell receptor beta chains were all obtained from the same sample, sequenced in a study of T cells in narcolepsy. Sequencing was performed with immunoSEQ multiplex PCR; in TCRdb, only in-frame clones are kept and a portion is missing. Among approximately 25,000 clones listed, 55% to 80% were seen once. The source material was memory (CD45RA-) CD4+ T cells from blood. The receptors derive from a human donor in good health.

The genes are TRBV28 and TRBJ2-3; either TRBD1 or TRBD2 may fit D (7 bases each). Trimming removed 8 bases at V and 3 bases at J, with 12 bases between. CDR3 length: 13 amino acids. CDR1 is MDHEN, CDR2 SYDVKM, per germline. CDR3 coding DNA: TGTGCCAGCGGCAGGGGGGGGACAGATACGCAGTATTTT. Its protein is CASGRGGTDTQYF.

This clone has more than one count but fewer than ten. V gene TRBV15 combines with J gene TRBJ2-2; D not resolved. The length of the CDR3 is 13 residues. V was trimmed by 7 bases and J by 0 bases, leaving 6 bases between them. Per germline, CDR1 LNHNV and CDR2 YYDKDF (reference sequence). The CDR3 loop is CATKTPNTGELFF. In DNA, the CDR3 is TGTGCCACCAAGACACCGAACACCGGGGAGCTGTTTTTT. Combining the CDR3 with reference TRBV15 and TRBJ2-2 gives the whole variable domain DAMVIQNPRYQVTQFGKPVTLSCSQTLNHNVMYWYQQKSSQAPKLLFHYYDKDFNNEADTPDNFQSRRPNTSFCFLDIRSPGLGDTAMYLCATKTPNTGELFFGEGSRLTVL.

The chain employs TRBV5-1 and TRBJ2-5; no clear D. V lost 0 bases to trimming and J lost 5 bases, with 14 bases between them. There are 15 residues in the CDR3. From germline, CDR1 is SGHRS and CDR2 YFSETQ. CDR3 sequence reads: CASSLAFGDGETQYF. The CDR3 bases are TGCGCCAGCAGCTTGGCCTTTGGGGATGGCGAGACCCAGTACTTC.

This clone was counted once. Different DNA sequences within this sample yield the same CDR3. The CDR3 DNA is TGTGCCAGCAGTGGGGAAGTGGGGGGGCAGCCCCAGCATTTT. It codes for CASSGEVGGQPQHF. The chain joins TRBV2 to TRBJ1-5, with D possibly being TRBD1 (5 bases). CDR1 and CDR2 from the germline V gene are SNHLY and FYNNEI. V lost 4 bases and J 7 bases, leaving 14 bases between the germline ends. The length of the CDR3 is 14 residues.

This sequence joins TRBV30 and TRBJ1-1; no clear D. Trimming shortened V by 4 bases and J by 7 bases, and 19 bases separated the two germline ends. Germline V gives CDR1 GTSNPN, CDR2 SVGIG (reference sequence). CDR3 length: 14 amino acids. Written as DNA, the CDR3 is TGTGCCTGGACAGGAACCCAGACGCGACGTGAAGCTTTCTTT. Protein sequence: CAWTGTQTRREAFF.

The rearrangement links TRBV2 to TRBJ2-2; D is perhaps TRBD1 (6 bases). V was clipped by 10 bases and J by 6 bases, with 18 bases between them. The CDR3 has 14 amino acids. Germline loops: CDR1 SNHLY, CDR2 FYNNEI. CDR3: CATTKQGKAGELFF. As DNA, the CDR3 is TGTGCCACCACGAAACAGGGTAAAGCCGGGGAGCTGTTTTTT.

The rearrangement links TRBV18 to TRBJ2-7; 11 nucleotides match TRBD1. The V gene's germline CDR1 is KGHSH and CDR2 LQKENI. V dropped 4 bases and J dropped 4; count of bases not matched to a gene: 6. CDR3 length: 15 amino acids. DNA of the CDR3: TGTGCCAGCTCACAAGCCGGGACAGGGGGTTACGAGCAGTACTTC. This gives the protein CASSQAGTGGYEQYF.

The chain is built from TRBV2 and TRBJ2-7; the D is unclear. Trimming pared 4 bases from V and 2 bases from J, leaving 3 bases between. This CDR3 contains 11 residues. Germline CDR1 and CDR2: SNHLY and FYNNEI. The CDR3, as DNA: TGTGCCAGCAGTGGGGCCTACGAGCAGTACTTC. This sequence encodes CASSGAYEQYF. Combining the CDR3 with reference TRBV2 and TRBJ2-7 gives the whole variable domain EPEVTQTPSHQVTQMGQEVILRCVPISNHLYFYWYRQILGQKVEFLVSFYNNEISEKSEIFDDQFSVERPDGSNFTLKIRSTKLEDSAMYFCASSGAYEQYFGPGTRLTVT.

This clone showed up just a few times. The genes are TRBV5-1 and TRBJ2-7; D not certain. Germline CDR1 and CDR2: SGHRS and YFSETQ. CDR3 size: 14 residues. The ends were cut back, 0 bases at V and 2 bases at J, with 9 bases in the middle. Here the CDR3 reads CASSLDGKPYEQYF. The CDR3, as DNA: TGCGCCAGCAGCTTGGATGGGAAGCCCTACGAGCAGTACTTC.

The chain uses TRBV27 and TRBJ2-3, with 8 positions matching TRBD2. Germline-derived CDR1 and CDR2 are MNHEY and SMNVEV (reference sequence). Unmatched junction bases numbered 14, after V lost 6 bases and J lost 9 bases. The CDR3 is 15 residues long. The CDR3 reads CASSPRGSGTGTQYF. Written as DNA, the CDR3 is TGTGCCAGCAGCCCCCGGGGTAGCGGGACTGGAACGCAGTATTTT.

By its share, this clone is medium-sized. This sequence joins TRBV19 and TRBJ2-5, with 7 bases lining up with TRBD2. This CDR3 comprises 16 residues. Germline-derived CDR1 and CDR2 are LNHDA and SQIVND (reference sequence). The trim removed 3 bases at V and 9 bases at J, leaving 16 bases unmatched. The CDR3 region has the DNA TGTGCCAGTAGTATTGGTTGGTCTAGCGGCCCTAGTGCCCAGTACTTC. This codes for CASSIGWSSGPSAQYF.

The chain recombines TRBV2 with TRBJ2-3; 9 nucleotides agree with TRBD1. V dropped 6 bases and J dropped 2; count of bases not matched to a gene: 12. Germline V CDR1 and CDR2: SNHLY, FYNNEI. The CDR3 runs to 17 residues. CDR3 bases: TGTGCCAGCAGGACCGGGACAGGGACCTTTCACACAGATACGCAGTATTTT. Translated: CASRTGTGTFHTDTQYF.

J is TRBJ2-3 and V is TRBV28; tentatively, D is TRBD1 (5 bases). V gave up 7 bases and J gave up 0 bases, with 17 bases separating them. CDR1 is MDHEN and CDR2 is SYDVKM in the germline V gene. The CDR3 is 16 residues long. In DNA form, the CDR3 reads TGTGCCAGCAAGGGCAGGGTTGGTTTCAGCACAGATACGCAGTATTTT. The encoded protein is CASKGRVGFSTDTQYF.

J is TRBJ1-6 and V is TRBV6-5, with a possible D match to TRBD1 (5 bases). The germline gives CDR1 MNHEY, CDR2 SVGAGI. The CDR3 covers 15 residues. V was shortened by 6 bases and J by 7 bases, with 16 bases between the two germline ends. CDR3 in amino acids: CASRPGPSPNSPLHF. CDR3 DNA sequence: TGTGCCAGCAGACCGGGGCCGTCGCCCAATTCACCCCTCCACTTT.

This clone counts as medium-sized. This chain uses TRBV6-5 with TRBJ1-4; the match to TRBD1 covers 8 bases. The CDR3 totals 12 residues. V lost 7 bases and J lost 10; bases outside the gene matches: 5. Germline-derived CDR1 and CDR2 are MNHEY and SVGAGI. CDR3 coding DNA: TGTGCCAGCACCACAACAGGGGGAAAACTGTTTTTT. The encoded protein is CASTTTGGKLFF.